The 31 T cell receptor beta chains below all came from one sample that was sequenced in a study of blood T cell repertoires in COVID-19. Generated by immunoSEQ multiplex PCR, the TCRdb table keeps only in-frame clones and is missing some. The table records 200,000 to 300,000 clones, over 75% of them present only once. Sequenced sample: peripheral blood. The receptors originated from a human donor in a cohort sampled during active COVID-19.

This rearrangement joins TRBV25-1 to TRBJ2-7; 7 bases are shared with TRBD1. Looked up from germline, CDR1 is MGHDK and CDR2 is SYGVNS. Trimming at V came to 4 bases and at J to 6 bases, leaving 15 bases not matched to a gene. The CDR3 extends over 16 amino acids. CDR3 nucleotides: TGTGCCAGCAGTGGCTCCCACAGGGGACGGATGTCCGAGCAGTACTTC. Protein: CASSGSHRGRMSEQYF.

As regards this clone: Other DNA sequences in this sample translate to the same CDR3. The V call is TRBV11-2, the J call TRBJ2-1; 7 bases align to TRBD2. Per germline, CDR1 SGHAT and CDR2 FQNNGV. The CDR3 is 15 amino acids. Trimming cost V 3 bases and J 0 bases; bases outside gene matches: 2. This CDR3 is CASSFGGSSYNEQFF. The CDR3, as DNA: TGTGCCAGCAGCTTTGGCGGGAGCTCCTACAATGAGCAGTTCTTC.

The chain is built from TRBV11-2 and TRBJ2-4; 15 bases match TRBD2. Germline CDR1 is SGHAT and CDR2 is FQNNGV. The CDR3 loop spans 15 amino acids. J was trimmed by 12 bases and V by 4 bases; bases with no gene match: 7. CDR3 protein: CASSSTGTSGGHQYF. CDR3 DNA: TGTGCCAGCAGCTCCACCGGGACTAGCGGGGGGCATCAGTACTTC.

The CDR3 bases are TGCGCCAGCTCCGACACAGGGGGCAATGAGCAGTTCTTC. Translated, it gives CASSDTGGNEQFF. The chain has TRBV5-1 and TRBJ2-1, with 8 bases aligning to TRBD1. J was trimmed by 6 bases and V by 7 bases; bases with no gene match: 6. The CDR3 is 13 residues long. Germline V gene lookup returns CDR1 SGHRS and CDR2 YFSETQ.

The rearrangement joins TRBV6-5 to TRBJ2-5; D ambiguous. V gave up 7 bases and J gave up 4 bases, with 4 bases separating them. Germline V gene lookup returns CDR1 MNHEY and CDR2 SVGAGI. There are 10 residues in the CDR3. In nucleotides, the CDR3 is TGTGCCAGCACGGGAGAGACCCAGTACTTC. Protein sequence: CASTGETQYF.

The V call is TRBV18, the J call TRBJ1-1, with 9 bases matching TRBD1. Looked up from germline, CDR1 is KGHSH and CDR2 is LQKENI. V lost 4 bases to trimming and J lost 4 bases; unmatched junction nucleotides: 13. CDR3 length: 17 residues. CDR3 nucleotides: TGTGCCAGCTCACTTCCGGGACAGGGTATGGGGGGCACTGAAGCTTTCTTT. Amino acids: CASSLPGQGMGGTEAFF.

About this clone: The sample has other DNA sequences that encode this CDR3 too. V gene TRBV5-1 combines with J gene TRBJ1-2, with D uncertain. V lost 4 bases to trimming and J lost 4 bases, with 8 bases between them. The CDR3 is made up of 12 amino acids. Germline V gives CDR1 SGHRS, CDR2 YFSETQ. CDR3 sequence: CASSPTGYGYTF. Written as DNA, the CDR3 is TGCGCCAGCAGCCCGACTGGCTATGGCTACACCTTC.

The chain combines TRBV11-2 with TRBJ2-1; 11 bases line up with TRBD2. The CDR3 length is 17 residues. Germline CDR1 is SGHAT and CDR2 is FQNNGV. V was pared by 5 bases and J by 0 bases, with 6 bases of the junction left unmatched. The CDR3 loop is CASSLRTSGRSYNEQFF. DNA of the CDR3: TGTGCCAGCAGCCTCCGGACTAGCGGGCGCTCCTACAATGAGCAGTTCTTC.

The count of this clone is one. The chain carries TRBV5-6 and TRBJ1-1; 8 bases are a match to TRBD1. The trim removed 2 bases at V and 5 bases at J, leaving 5 bases unmatched. This CDR3 region has 14 residues. Germline V gene sequence: CDR1 SGHDT, CDR2 YYEEEE. The CDR3 reads CASSFRQGRTEAFF. Here the CDR3 DNA reads TGTGCCAGCAGCTTCCGACAGGGGAGAACTGAAGCTTTCTTT. The variable domain in full, completed from reference TRBV5-6 and TRBJ1-1, reads DAGVTQSPTHLIKTRGQQVTLRCSPKSGHDTVSWYQQALGQGPQFIFQYYEEEERQRGNFPDRFSGHQFPNYSSELNVNALLLGDSALYLCASSFRQGRTEAFFGQGTRLTVV.

The chain is built from TRBV5-4 and TRBJ2-1, with 7 nucleotides matching TRBD2. The CDR3 runs 16 residues. Germline-derived CDR1 and CDR2 are SGHNT and YYREEE (reference sequence). The V and J ends lost 1 base and 7 bases, in that order; junction bases with no gene match: 11. This chain's CDR3 is CASSLKGGSRKNEQFF. The CDR3 nucleotides read TGTGCCAGCAGCTTGAAGGGCGGGAGCAGGAAGAATGAGCAGTTCTTC.

This sequence joins TRBV19 and TRBJ2-1; D might be TRBD2 (5 bases). Germline CDR1 and CDR2: LNHDA and SQIVND (reference sequence). The CDR3 extends over 14 amino acids. The ends were cut back, 1 base at V and 6 bases at J, with 10 bases in the middle. CDR3 residues: CASSIVGISNEQFF. CDR3 sequence (DNA): TGTGCCAGTAGTATAGTCGGGATAAGCAATGAGCAGTTCTTC.

In this sample, this clone turned up a few times. The gene calls are TRBV19 and TRBJ1-6, with TRBD1 as a possible D gene (6 bases). With 9 bases removed from V and 5 bases from J, the gap between germline ends came to 11 bases. The CDR3 is 13 amino acids. The germline CDR1 and CDR2 sequences are LNHDA and SQIVND (reference sequence). DNA of the CDR3: TGTGCCAGCGCAGGACAGCATAATTCACCCCTCCACTTT. Amino acids: CASAGQHNSPLHF.

The gene calls are TRBV5-1 and TRBJ2-7; TRBD2 matches at 12 bases. Germline loops: CDR1 SGHRS, CDR2 YFSETQ. CDR3 length: 15 residues. The ends lost 4 bases at V and 5 bases at J; junction bases unmatched: 7. The CDR3 nucleotides read TGCGCCAGCAGCCCGACTAGCGGGAGCACTGACGAGCAGTACTTC. Its protein is CASSPTSGSTDEQYF.

The chain couples TRBV19 to TRBJ2-3; 14 bases fit TRBD2. Germline V gives CDR1 LNHDA, CDR2 SQIVND (reference sequence). With V trimmed by 5 bases and J by 2 bases, 6 bases remained unmatched. The CDR3 covers 17 residues. The CDR3 protein is CASSGLTSGRVTDTQYF. As DNA, the CDR3 is TGTGCCAGTAGTGGGCTGACTAGCGGGAGGGTCACAGATACGCAGTATTTT.

The V gene is TRBV9, the J gene TRBJ2-3; the D gene could be TRBD1 or TRBD2 (9 bases each). The CDR3 is 19 amino acids. CDR1 and CDR2 from the germline V gene are SGDLS and YYNGEE. The V and J ends lost 4 bases and 5 bases respectively, with 29 bases between them. The CDR3 DNA sequence: TGTGCCAGCAGCCCCGGGACAGGGTTGCGGGGGGGCAAAGTAGATACGCAGTATTTT. Its translation is CASSPGTGLRGGKVDTQYF.

The count of this clone is one. This sequence joins TRBV9 and TRBJ2-3, with no clear D. The CDR3 runs to 12 residues. Germline V gene data show CDR1 as SGDLS and CDR2 as YYNGEE. V gave up 1 base and J gave up 14 bases, with 14 bases separating them. CDR3: CASSVLSWPLYF. CDR3 nucleotides: TGTGCCAGCAGCGTACTCTCTTGGCCTTTGTATTTT.

The chain carries TRBV3-1 (or the pseudogene TRBV3-2) and TRBJ2-7; no clear D gene. Per germline, CDR1 LGHDT and CDR2 YNNKEL (reference sequence). The CDR3 is made up of 14 amino acids. V was shortened by 1 base and J by 2 bases, with 9 bases between the two germline ends. In DNA form, the CDR3 reads TGTGCCAGCAGCCAAGGCCCACGGGCCTACGAGCAGTACTTC. Residues: CASSQGPRAYEQYF.

V gene TRBV6-5 combines with J gene TRBJ2-7; tentatively, D is TRBD2 (7 bases). Trimming took 5 bases from V and 3 from J, leaving 17 bases between them. This CDR3 has 15 residues. Germline lookup yields CDR1 MNHEY and CDR2 SVGAGI. The CDR3 loop is CASSPNGGGDYEQYF. The CDR3 DNA follows: TGTGCCAGCAGTCCCAATGGAGGGGGGGACTACGAGCAGTACTTC.

The V gene is TRBV3-1 (or the pseudogene TRBV3-2), the J gene TRBJ1-1, with 7 bases matching TRBD1. V dropped 2 bases and J dropped 5; count of bases not matched to a gene: 8. This CDR3 region has 15 residues. The V gene's germline CDR1 is LGHDT and CDR2 YNNKEL (reference sequence). The CDR3 nucleotides are TGTGCCAGCAGCCAACTATCAGGGGGAAAGACTGAAGCTTTCTTT. Its translation is CASSQLSGGKTEAFF.

The chain recombines TRBV12-3 or TRBV12-4 with TRBJ2-5; D not resolved. Trimming took off 3 bases at V and 2 bases at J, with 4 bases between the two ends. The CDR3 consists of 12 residues. In nucleotides, the CDR3 is TGTGCCAGCAGTTTGCGACAAGAGACCCAGTACTTC. Residues: CASSLRQETQYF.

V gene TRBV2 combines with J gene TRBJ2-2; the match to TRBD2 covers 9 bases. V was pared by 6 bases and J by 5 bases, with 7 bases of the junction left unmatched. Germline CDR1 SNHLY, CDR2 FYNNEI. CDR3 length equals 15 residues. The CDR3 protein is CASRNLAGRTGELFF. The CDR3, as DNA: TGTGCCAGCAGAAACCTAGCGGGGAGGACCGGGGAGCTGTTTTTT.

V gene TRBV19 combines with J gene TRBJ1-2; 12 nucleotides line up with TRBD1. The J segment lost 0 bases and the V segment lost 9 bases, leaving 5 bases of the junction unmatched. The CDR3 covers 15 residues. Germline V gives CDR1 LNHDA, CDR2 SQIVND (reference sequence). CDR3: CASRDRGRANYGYTF. CDR3 DNA sequence: TGTGCCAGCCGGGACAGGGGGCGGGCTAACTATGGCTACACCTTC. The variable domain in full, with the rest retrieved from reference TRBV19 and TRBJ1-2, is DGGITQSPKYLFRKEGQNVTLSCEQNLNHDAMYWYRQDPGQGLRLIYYSQIVNDFQKGDIAEGYSVSREKKESFPLTVTSAQKNPTAFYLCASRDRGRANYGYTFGSGTRLTVV.

The chain has TRBV7-2 and TRBJ2-1; D is perhaps TRBD2 (6 bases). V lost 1 base, J lost 6 bases, and 13 bases lay in between. CDR3 length: 15 amino acids. CDR1 SGHTA and CDR2 FQGNSA come from the germline V gene. Here the CDR3 reads CASSLVGLALNEQFF. CDR3 nucleotides: TGTGCCAGCAGCTTAGTGGGGCTAGCGCTCAATGAGCAGTTCTTC.

This chain links TRBV7-2 with TRBJ2-6, with D possibly TRBD2 on 6 matching bases. The CDR3 has 16 amino acids. With 5 bases removed from V and 0 bases from J, the gap between germline ends came to 11 bases. Germline CDR1 and CDR2: SGHTA and FQGNSA. CDR3 sequence: CASSRVGGSGANVLTF. CDR3 nucleotides: TGTGCCAGCAGCCGCGTCGGGGGCTCTGGGGCCAACGTCCTGACTTTC.

This chain links TRBV27 with TRBJ2-6, with 7 bases fitting TRBD1. Germline assignment: CDR1 MNHEY and CDR2 SMNVEV (reference sequence). The CDR3 has 16 amino acids. The trim removed 7 bases at V and 0 bases at J, leaving 6 bases unmatched. The CDR3 DNA is TGTGCCAGCATCCCGACAGGGAACTCTGGGGCCAACGTCCTGACTTTC. Amino acids: CASIPTGNSGANVLTF.

V gene TRBV7-9 combines with J gene TRBJ2-7, with 9 bases matching TRBD1. With V trimmed by 3 bases and J by 5 bases, 5 bases remained unmatched. Germline assignment: CDR1 SEHNR and CDR2 FQNEAQ (reference sequence). The CDR3 covers 14 residues. The CDR3 protein is CASSLDRGWDEQYF. The CDR3 DNA reads as TGTGCCAGCAGCTTGGACAGGGGATGGGACGAGCAGTACTTC. The full variable domain, its missing parts supplied by reference TRBV7-9 and TRBJ2-7, is DTGVSQNPRHKITKRGQNVTFRCDPISEHNRLYWYRQTLGQGPEFLTYFQNEAQLEKSRLLSDRFSAERPKGSFSTLEIQRTEQGDSAMYLCASSLDRGWDEQYFGPGTRLTVT.

This chain connects TRBV7-9 to TRBJ1-2; tentative D call: TRBD1 (5 bases). Germline V gene lookup returns CDR1 SEHNR and CDR2 FQNEAQ (reference sequence). The V gene lost 5 bases and the J gene lost 3 bases, with 16 bases spanning the gap. The CDR3 is made up of 15 amino acids. The CDR3 loop reads CASSTAQGWDYGYTF. The CDR3 coding sequence is TGTGCCAGCAGCACGGCCCAGGGCTGGGACTATGGCTACACCTTC.

Details on this clone: At one end the junction does not follow the germline gene, possibly because of a read error. The chain couples TRBV7-9 to TRBJ1-1, with 9 positions matching TRBD1. The CDR3 is made up of 12 amino acids. Germline assignment: CDR1 SEHNR and CDR2 FQNEAQ (reference sequence). CDR3 bases: TGTGCCAGCAGCTTAGATGGGACAGGGTCGGTCTTT. This codes for CASSLDGTGSVF.

The chain joins TRBV15 to TRBJ2-3; D gene unclear. Looked up from germline, CDR1 is LNHNV and CDR2 is YYDKDF (reference sequence). The V end was cut by 5 bases, the J end by 6 bases, with 12 bases between. CDR3 length: 13 residues. CDR3 sequence: CATSLNPEDTQYF. The CDR3 region has the DNA TGTGCCACCAGCCTTAACCCCGAGGATACGCAGTATTTT.

The chain recombines TRBV18 with TRBJ2-5, with a weak D call TRBD1 (6 bases). The germline gives CDR1 KGHSH, CDR2 LQKENI. This CDR3 region has 16 residues. Trimming removed 2 bases from V and 1 base from J, with 14 bases in between. The CDR3 DNA is TGTGCCAGCTCACCAAAAGGGGCGGACAGCCAAGAGACCCAGTACTTC. The encoded protein is CASSPKGADSQETQYF.

This chain links TRBV25-1 with TRBJ2-2, with a weak D call TRBD2 (6 bases). From germline, CDR1 is MGHDK and CDR2 SYGVNS. V lost 8 bases to trimming and J lost 4 bases, with 17 bases between them. There are 15 residues in the CDR3. The CDR3 DNA follows: TGTGCCAGCCTTAAAACTAGCCACGGCACCGGGGAGCTGTTTTTT. It translates to CASLKTSHGTGELFF.